The 31 T cell receptor beta chains listed next were all sequenced from one sample in a study of T cells after yellow fever vaccination. TCRdb analysed the 5' RACE reads with MiXCR anew, one entry per CDR3 protein. The profile shows approximately 160,000 distinct CDR3 sequences, 6.2% of them singletons. This material consisted of CD4+ T cells sorted from PBMCs, taken on the day of the first yellow fever vaccination. These receptors were taken from a young man who received the YFV17D yellow fever vaccine.

The V gene is TRBV27, the J gene TRBJ1-1; tentative D call: TRBD1 (6 bases). Trimming took 7 bases from V and 5 from J, leaving 26 bases between them. The CDR3 totals 17 residues. Per germline, CDR1 MNHEY and CDR2 SMNVEV (reference sequence). CDR3 sequence: CASIHIYPGGWQTEAFF. The CDR3 coding sequence is TGTGCCAGCATCCACATCTACCCGGGGGGCTGGCAAACTGAAGCTTTCTTT.

This clonotype was picked up a small number of times. The chain has TRBV11-3 and TRBJ2-3; maybe TRBD1 (6 bases). The CDR3 totals 16 residues. The V end was cut by 5 bases, the J end by 7 bases, with 22 bases between. The V gene's germline CDR1 is SGHNT and CDR2 YENEEA. The CDR3 nucleotides are TGTGCCAGCAGCCCAGGGGACACACGCTCGGCAAATACGCAGTATTTT. Amino acids: CASSPGDTRSANTQYF.

The chain couples TRBV9 to TRBJ1-2, with TRBD1 matching 11 bases. The V gene end was trimmed by 4 bases and the J gene end by 6 bases; junction bases not matched to a gene: 5. CDR1 is SGDLS and CDR2 is YYNGEE in the germline V gene. This CDR3 contains 14 residues. The CDR3 DNA reads as TGTGCCAGCAGCCCTCGGACAGGGGGCCATGGCTACACCTTC. The encoded protein is CASSPRTGGHGYTF. The full variable domain, completed using reference TRBV9 and TRBJ1-2, is DSGVTQTPKHLITATGQRVTLRCSPRSGDLSVYWYQQSLDQGLQFLIQYYNGEERAKGNILERFSAQQFPDLHSELNLSSLELGDSALYFCASSPRTGGHGYTFGSGTRLTVV.

This clonotype was found many times. The chain has TRBV20-1 and TRBJ2-1, with 9 bases matching TRBD1. This CDR3 is 13 amino acids long. Germline-derived CDR1 and CDR2 are DFQATT and SNEGSKA (reference sequence). Trimming cost V 2 bases and J 8 bases; bases outside gene matches: 4. CDR3 DNA sequence: TGCAGTGCTAGATCGACAGGGGGGGATGAGCAGTTCTTC. Residues: CSARSTGGDEQFF.

This clonotype was observed a handful of times. This sequence joins TRBV28 and TRBJ1-1; TRBD1 matches at 7 bases. Germline V gene lookup returns CDR1 MDHEN and CDR2 SYDVKM. The CDR3 has 17 amino acids. V gave up 1 base and J gave up 3 bases; unmatched junction bases: 11. The CDR3 sequence is CASSLFRARGWYTEAFF. The CDR3 DNA reads as TGTGCCAGCAGTTTATTTCGTGCCAGGGGGTGGTACACTGAAGCTTTCTTT.

This clonotype was counted ten times or more. The chain recombines TRBV5-1 with TRBJ2-5; D may correspond to TRBD1 or TRBD2 (5 bases each). CDR3 length: 14 amino acids. The ends were cut back, 0 bases at V and 3 bases at J, with 9 bases in the middle. The germline gives CDR1 SGHRS, CDR2 YFSETQ. DNA for the CDR3: TGCGCCAGCAGCTTGGCGGGGACGGAAGAGACCCAGTACTTC. Protein product: CASSLAGTEETQYF.

There are many counts of this clonotype. The CDR3 here is CSVSSGWGMNTEAFF. In DNA, the CDR3 is TGCAGCGTCTCCTCAGGGTGGGGCATGAACACTGAAGCTTTCTTT. The chain carries TRBV29-1 and TRBJ1-1, with D perhaps matching TRBD1 (5 bases). V lost 6 bases to trimming and J lost 0 bases, with 17 bases between them. Germline-derived CDR1 and CDR2 are SQVTM and ANQGSEA. This CDR3 spans 15 amino acids.

This chain joins TRBV5-4 and TRBJ2-2; D tentatively reads TRBD1 or TRBD2 (5 bases each). With 0 bases removed from V and 1 base from J, the gap between germline ends came to 10 bases. Germline V gene lookup returns CDR1 SGHNT and CDR2 YYREEE (reference sequence). The CDR3 totals 16 residues. In DNA, the CDR3 is TGTGCCAGCAGCTTGGCGTTGGGGGTGAACACCGGGGAGCTGTTTTTT. It specifies CASSLALGVNTGELFF.

This clonotype has at least ten counts. The CDR3 sequence is CASSPRAGHGTQYF. The CDR3 region has the DNA TGTGCCAGCAGCCCCCGGGCTGGGCATGGGACCCAGTACTTC. The chain uses TRBV7-7 and TRBJ2-5; no clear D gene. V gave up 5 bases and J gave up 7 bases, with 17 bases separating them. Germline CDR1 reads SSHAT; CDR2 reads FNYEAQ (reference sequence). This CDR3 has 14 amino acids.

This clonotype appeared a few times. The genes are TRBV12-3 or TRBV12-4 and TRBJ2-5; D gene unclear. V gave up 6 bases and J gave up 1 base, with 9 bases separating them. This CDR3 has 13 residues. The CDR3 DNA reads as TGTGCCAGCAGAACCCGAACCCAAGAGACCCAGTACTTC. Translating it yields CASRTRTQETQYF.

This clonotype was detected ten times or more. The J gene is TRBJ1-2, the V gene TRBV7-2; D remains ambiguous. Germline V lookup: CDR1 SGHTA, CDR2 FQGNSA. The CDR3 consists of 14 residues. The ends were cut back, 2 bases at V and 0 bases at J, with 7 bases in the middle. CDR3 sequence: CASSLRITNYGYTF. The CDR3 nucleotides are TGTGCCAGCAGCTTACGCATAACTAACTATGGCTACACCTTC.

The V call is TRBV9, the J call TRBJ1-6; the D gene is possibly TRBD1 (5 bases). In germline, CDR1 is SGDLS, CDR2 YYNGEE. The germline V and J ends were trimmed by 0 bases and 6 bases, with 7 bases remaining between them. The CDR3 length is 14 residues. The CDR3 here is CASSVGGSNSPLHF. CDR3 bases: TGTGCCAGCAGCGTAGGGGGCTCTAATTCACCCCTCCACTTT.

CDR3 residues: CSVGGRGLLGVNEQFF. CDR3 nucleotides: TGCAGCGTTGGGGGCAGGGGGCTCCTCGGCGTCAATGAGCAGTTCTTC. The V call is TRBV29-1, the J call TRBJ2-1; 8 bases agree with TRBD1. Germline V CDR1 and CDR2: SQVTM, ANQGSEA. The length of the CDR3 is 16 residues. The trim removed 4 bases at V and 6 bases at J, leaving 14 bases unmatched.

The V gene is TRBV6-5, the J gene TRBJ2-1; 10 bases match TRBD2. V shed 6 bases, J shed 10 bases, and the junction held 6 bases outside the gene matches. CDR1 and CDR2 (germline): MNHEY, SVGAGI. The CDR3 spans 13 residues. Here the CDR3 DNA reads TGTGCCAGCAGACTAGCGGGGAGAGGGGAGCAGTTCTTC. Translating it yields CASRLAGRGEQFF.

This clonotype was counted ten times or more. The chain uses TRBV7-8 and TRBJ2-2; D might be TRBD1 (5 bases). CDR3 length equals 13 residues. V was trimmed by 1 base and J by 6 bases, leaving 6 bases between them. CDR1 is SGHVS and CDR2 is FQNEAQ in the germline V gene. CDR3 protein: CASSLVGPGELFF. As DNA, the CDR3 is TGTGCCAGCAGCTTAGTGGGGCCCGGGGAGCTGTTTTTT.

This clonotype was detected ten times or more. The rearrangement links TRBV2 to TRBJ2-3, with no clear D. The CDR3 covers 13 residues. V gave up 4 bases and J gave up 6 bases, with 11 bases separating them. In germline, CDR1 is SNHLY, CDR2 FYNNEI. DNA of the CDR3: TGTGCCAGCAGTGCCGAAGTAAGGGATACGCAGTATTTT. Translated: CASSAEVRDTQYF.

This clonotype was found many times. This chain joins TRBV7-9 and TRBJ2-5; D may be TRBD1 (5 bases). Per the germline V gene, CDR1 is SEHNR and CDR2 is FQNEAQ (reference sequence). The V end lost 3 bases, the J end lost 5 bases, and 16 bases lay between the germline ends. CDR3 length: 15 amino acids. The CDR3 region has the DNA TGTGCCAGCAGCTTGAATGGCGGTTACAGGGAGACCCAGTACTTC. As protein: CASSLNGGYRETQYF. The whole variable domain, remainder taken from reference TRBV7-9 and TRBJ2-5, is DTGVSQNPRHKITKRGQNVTFRCDPISEHNRLYWYRQTLGQGPEFLTYFQNEAQLEKSRLLSDRFSAERPKGSFSTLEIQRTEQGDSAMYLCASSLNGGYRETQYFGPGTRLLVL.

In its sample, this clonotype was seen a few times. This chain joins TRBV18 and TRBJ1-1; no definite D call. Trimming stripped 3 bases from V and 1 base from J, with 9 bases between. The CDR3 totals 14 residues. CDR1 is KGHSH, CDR2 LQKENI, per germline. CDR3 protein: CASSPVNANTEAFF. CDR3 sequence (DNA): TGTGCCAGCTCACCGGTAAACGCGAACACTGAAGCTTTCTTT.

This chain uses TRBV7-9 with TRBJ2-7; the match to TRBD2 covers 10 bases. Per the germline V gene, CDR1 is SEHNR and CDR2 is FQNEAQ (reference sequence). The CDR3 runs 14 residues. V gave up 5 bases and J gave up 2 bases; unmatched junction bases: 3. As DNA, the CDR3 is TGTGCCAGCAGCCGAAGCGGGGGGGCCTACGAGCAGTACTTC. Amino acids: CASSRSGGAYEQYF. Combining the CDR3 with reference TRBV7-9 and TRBJ2-7 gives the whole variable domain DTGVSQNPRHKITKRGQNVTFRCDPISEHNRLYWYRQTLGQGPEFLTYFQNEAQLEKSRLLSDRFSAERPKGSFSTLEIQRTEQGDSAMYLCASSRSGGAYEQYFGPGTRLTVT.

The chain uses TRBV6-2 or TRBV6-3 and TRBJ2-7, with D possibly TRBD2 on 6 matching bases. The germline CDR1 and CDR2 sequences are MNHEY and SVGEGT. The CDR3 spans 13 residues. With 6 bases removed from V and 7 bases from J, the gap between germline ends came to 16 bases. The CDR3 here is CASSPDNRGEQYF. The DNA for the CDR3 is TGTGCCAGCAGCCCGGATAACCGGGGGGAGCAGTACTTC.

There are many counts of this clonotype. This rearrangement joins TRBV12-3 or TRBV12-4 to TRBJ1-6; D may be TRBD1 (5 bases). The CDR3 is 16 residues long. V lost 7 bases to trimming and J lost 7 bases, with 20 bases between them. The CDR3 here is CASTMSGALSNSPLHF. CDR3 nucleotide sequence: TGTGCCAGCACCATGTCCGGGGCCCTTTCAAATTCACCCCTCCACTTT.

This clonotype appeared many times. The chain joins TRBV10-3 to TRBJ2-3; maybe TRBD1 (6 bases). The germline V gene has CDR1 ENHRY and CDR2 SYGVKD. This CDR3 spans 15 amino acids. Trimming stripped 4 bases from V and 3 bases from J, with 14 bases between. Here the CDR3 reads CAISALTGSTDTQYF. The CDR3 nucleotides are TGTGCCATCAGTGCACTTACAGGGTCAACAGATACGCAGTATTTT.

There are many counts of this clonotype. The V gene is TRBV7-3, the J gene TRBJ2-1; unclear D gene. V gave up 2 bases and J gave up 5 bases, with 7 bases separating them. Germline CDR1 is SGHTA and CDR2 is FQGTGA. This CDR3 is built from 13 residues. The DNA for the CDR3 is TGTGCCAGCAGCTTAGGGGTTCACAATGAGCAGTTCTTC. Protein product: CASSLGVHNEQFF.

The rearrangement uses TRBV18 and TRBJ1-2; tentative D call: TRBD1 (5 bases). Germline assignment: CDR1 KGHSH and CDR2 LQKENI. The length of the CDR3 is 13 residues. V gave up 3 bases and J gave up 2 bases, with 7 bases separating them. The CDR3 is CASSPAGNYGYTF. CDR3 sequence (DNA): TGTGCCAGCTCACCCGCAGGGAACTATGGCTACACCTTC.

The chain links TRBV5-1 to TRBJ2-1; D not resolved. This CDR3 is 13 amino acids long. Per the germline V gene, CDR1 is SGHRS and CDR2 is YFSETQ. Trimming took off 6 bases at V and 2 bases at J, with 9 bases between the two ends. The CDR3 DNA sequence: TGCGCCAGCATGGCAGCTACCTACAATGAGCAGTTCTTC. It encodes CASMAATYNEQFF. The whole variable domain, filled in from reference TRBV5-1 and TRBJ2-1, reads KAGVTQTPRYLIKTRGQQVTLSCSPISGHRSVSWYQQTPGQGLQFLFEYFSETQRNKGNFPGRFSGRQFSNSRSEMNVSTLELGDSALYLCASMAATYNEQFFGPGTRLTVL.

The sample holds many counts of this clonotype. The rearrangement joins TRBV28 to TRBJ2-7, with D hard to call. This CDR3 has 12 residues. The germline V gene encodes CDR1 MDHEN and CDR2 SYDVKM. With 4 bases removed from V and 3 bases from J, the gap between germline ends came to 7 bases. The CDR3 DNA follows: TGTGCCAGCAGTTCCCCCGGCTACGAGCAGTACGTC. Amino acid sequence: CASSSPGYEQYV.

This clonotype was detected a few times. The chain recombines TRBV6-4 with TRBJ2-3; no clear D. In germline, CDR1 is MRHNA, CDR2 SNTAGT. V lost 0 bases and J 4 bases, leaving 5 bases between the germline ends. The CDR3 contains 13 residues. The CDR3 coding sequence is TGTGCCAGCAGTGACTCGAGGTCAGATACGCAGTATTTT. It yields the protein CASSDSRSDTQYF.

V and J are TRBV24-1 and TRBJ1-1, with TRBD1 identical over 8 bases. This CDR3 comprises 10 residues. The V gene's germline CDR1 is KGHDR and CDR2 SFDVKD. The junction had 1 base not matched to a gene; V was cut back by 12 bases and J by 5 bases. The CDR3 region has the DNA TGTGCCGACAGGGGAACTGAAGCTTTCTTT. It codes for CADRGTEAFF.

At least ten counts were recorded for this clonotype. This chain links TRBV5-1 with TRBJ1-6; weak D call: TRBD1 (5 bases). Germline V CDR1 and CDR2: SGHRS, YFSETQ. V shed 0 bases and J shed 9 bases, with 10 bases lying between them. The CDR3 runs to 14 residues. The CDR3 region is CASSLGGDGSPLHF. CDR3 nucleotides: TGCGCCAGCAGCTTGGGGGGCGACGGTTCACCCCTCCACTTT.

This clonotype was picked up many times. The chain couples TRBV12-3 or TRBV12-4 to TRBJ1-1; no clear D. The ends were cut back, 1 base at V and 4 bases at J, with 10 bases in the middle. The CDR3 has 14 amino acids. CDR3 DNA: TGTGCCAGCAGTTTAGTGGCCAGTGGCACTGAAGCTTTCTTT. This codes for CASSLVASGTEAFF.

This chain uses TRBV20-1 with TRBJ2-7; D call uncertain. V shed 6 bases and J shed 2 bases, with 14 bases lying between them. This CDR3 has 13 amino acids. Germline assignment: CDR1 DFQATT and CDR2 SNEGSKA (reference sequence). In nucleotides, the CDR3 is TGCAGTGCCCGGGTCATGAACGCCTACGAGCAGTACGTC. It codes for CSARVMNAYEQYV.